This is a list of T cell receptor beta chains from one sample in a study of T cells in Graves' hyperthyroidism and ophthalmopathy. TCRdb re-called the multiplex PCR reads through MiXCR, storing one row per CDR3 protein. Altogether approximately 600,000 distinct CDR3 sequences are present, approximately 14% being singletons, with the ten largest covering roughly 6.2%. The sequenced sample was blood. The source is a woman in her 30s with Graves' hyperthyroidism that later progressed to Graves' ophthalmopathy. Each CDR3 is given with its conserved first and last residue. The order of the fields is CDR3 length, V gene, D gene, J gene, clone size, CDR3 DNA, CDR3 protein. The D gene is left open where the match is weak. Where a row states a size, it is once, few, many or the class of an expanded clone; other rows omit it.

16	TRBV7-9	.	TRBJ2-2	many	TGTGCCAGCAGCTCTCTAACAGGGCCGGACACCGGGGAGCTGTTTTTT	CASSSLTGPDTGELFF
15	TRBV19	TRBD1	TRBJ1-2	many	TGTGCCAGTAGTCCCGGGACAGATATTAACTATGGCTACACCTTC	CASSPGTDINYGYTF
15	TRBV19	TRBD2	TRBJ2-1	many	TGTGCCAGTAGTCTCACCGGGACTACTACCAATGAGCAGTTCTTC	CASSLTGTTTNEQFF
16	TRBV20-1	.	TRBJ1-1	many	TGCAGTGCTAGAGATCCCAGGGTACCCGACTCCACTGAAGCTTTCTTT	CSARDPRVPDSTEAFF
15	TRBV24-1	TRBD1	TRBJ2-7	once	TGTGCCACCAGTGATTCAAGACAGGGGCCCTACGAGCAGTACTTC	CATSDSRQGPYEQYF
14	TRBV18	.	TRBJ1-5	few	TGTGCCAGCTCACGTCGACAAGGCAATCAGCCCCAGCATTTT	CASSRRQGNQPQHF
14	TRBV6-2/TRBV6-3	.	TRBJ1-1	many	TGTGCCAGCAGTTACGCAGAAACGAACACTGAAGCTTTCTTT	CASSYAETNTEAFF
16	TRBV5-1	.	TRBJ1-5	.	TGCGCCAGCAGAGGTGGTTCGGGCGATAGCAATCAGCCCCAGCATTTT	CASRGGSGDSNQPQHF
19	TRBV7-2	TRBD2	TRBJ2-7	many	TGTGCCAGCAGCTCTCCTGGACTAGCGGGAGGACCTGCACCCTACGAGCAGTACTTC	CASSSPGLAGGPAPYEQYF
15	TRBV11-2	TRBD2	TRBJ2-7	many	TGTGCCAGCAGCGAATCCGGGACTAGAGGCTACGAGCAGTACTTC	CASSESGTRGYEQYF
14	TRBV6-2/TRBV6-3	.	TRBJ1-2	few	TGTGCCAGCACGGGGGTTTTAGCTAACTATGGCTACACCTTC	CASTGVLANYGYTF
15	TRBV9	TRBD1	TRBJ1-3	.	TGTGCCAGCAGCTCGACAGGGGTATCAGGAAACACCATATATTTT	CASSSTGVSGNTIYF
14	TRBV7-9	TRBD1	TRBJ2-3	few	TGTGCCAGCAGCTTAAGGACAGGGTACGATACGCAGTATTTT	CASSLRTGYDTQYF
13	TRBV7-9	TRBD1	TRBJ1-1	many	TGTGCCAGCAGCTCCGACAGGGTTGGCTACGCTTTCTTT	CASSSDRVGYAFF
15	TRBV20-1	.	TRBJ2-7	many	TGCAGTGCTTGGTCGGGGGCCAAAGGATCCTACGAGCAGTACTTC	CSAWSGAKGSYEQYF
17	TRBV19	.	TRBJ1-1	.	TGTGCCAGCGAGGAACAGGGACGAGGCTTGAAGAACACTGAAGCTTTCTTT	CASEEQGRGLKNTEAFF
13	TRBV19	.	TRBJ2-7	.	TGTGCCAGTAGTACCGTGCAGAGCGACGAGCAGTACTTC	CASSTVQSDEQYF
15	TRBV20-1	.	TRBJ2-7	.	TGCAGTGCTATCCCGTTGGCCTCGGTAGGATACGAGCAGTACTTC	CSAIPLASVGYEQYF
19	TRBV12-3/TRBV12-4	TRBD2	TRBJ2-7	many	TGTGCCAGCACTTTTCGAACGGGACTAGCGGGACTTTTTGCCTACGAGCAGTACTTC	CASTFRTGLAGLFAYEQYF
14	TRBV12-3/TRBV12-4	TRBD2	TRBJ2-7	many	TGTGCCAGCAGTTTTAGCGGGGGGGGCTACGAGCAGTACTTC	CASSFSGGGYEQYF
14	TRBV7-2	.	TRBJ1-1	many	TGTGCCAGCAGCTTAGAGGGCCGGGTGCGGGAAGCTTTCTTT	CASSLEGRVREAFF
13	TRBV11-3	TRBD1	TRBJ1-1	many	TGTGCCAGCAGCCTTACAGGGGCCACTGAAGCTTTCTTT	CASSLTGATEAFF
8	TRBV24-1	.	TRBJ1-1	.	TGTGCCGCGTTACGGGCTTTCTTT	CAALRAFF
15	TRBV19	.	TRBJ1-1	many	TGTGCCAGTAGTATAAGTCCGGGAGGGAACACTGAAGCTTTCTTT	CASSISPGGNTEAFF
16	TRBV5-1	.	TRBJ2-2	many	TGCGCCAGCAGCACCGAAGCAGGATTCAAGACCGGGGAGCTGTTTTTT	CASSTEAGFKTGELFF
11	TRBV20-1	TRBD2	TRBJ2-1	.	TGCAGTGTGGGAGGGGACAATGAGCAGTTCTTC	CSVGGDNEQFF
15	TRBV12-3/TRBV12-4	TRBD1	TRBJ1-2	many	TGTGCCAGCAGTCCCCCGGGACAGGGAAGCTATGGCTACACCTTC	CASSPPGQGSYGYTF
17	TRBV27	TRBD2	TRBJ2-2	.	TGTGCCAGCAGTTCACTGACTAGCGGGATGTTTGGCGGGGAGCTGTTTTTT	CASSSLTSGMFGGELFF
14	TRBV20-1	.	TRBJ2-3	few	TGCAGTACCCCGGGGGGCCGGGGCACAGATACGCAGTATTTT	CSTPGGRGTDTQYF
13	TRBV12-3/TRBV12-4	.	TRBJ1-1	many	TGTGCCAGCAGTCTCCCCCCGGGGTCCGAAGCTTTCTTT	CASSLPPGSEAFF
12	TRBV28	TRBD1	TRBJ1-1	many	TGTGCCAGCAGTATTGAAGGGGGCGTAGCTTTCTTT	CASSIEGGVAFF
17	TRBV28	.	TRBJ1-5	.	TGTGCCAGCAGTTTGTGGGGGGTGCGGGGGAGAAATCAGCCCCAGCATTTT	CASSLWGVRGRNQPQHF
16	TRBV11-2	.	TRBJ2-2	many	TGTGCCAGCAGCTGGGCGAGGGAGAGGGACACCGGGGAGCTGTTTTTT	CASSWARERDTGELFF
19	TRBV29-1	.	TRBJ2-6	many	TGCAGCGTTGAAGATCCTAGGCAGCGCCTCGACTCTGGGGCCAACGTCCTGACTTTC	CSVEDPRQRLDSGANVLTF
14	TRBV5-1	TRBD2	TRBJ2-7	many	TGCGCCAGCAGGCGTCTAGCGGGAACATACGAGCAGTACTTC	CASRRLAGTYEQYF
12	TRBV6-1	TRBD1	TRBJ2-7	few	TGTGCCAGCAGCGGGACAGGGAGTGAGCAGTACTTC	CASSGTGSEQYF
13	TRBV6-2/TRBV6-3	TRBD2	TRBJ2-5	few	TGTGCCAGCAGTGCGGGACTAAGAAAGACCCAGTACTTC	CASSAGLRKTQYF
19	TRBV7-2	.	TRBJ1-6	many	TGTGCCAGCAGCTTCCCGACAAAGGATGTAGGTTCCTATAATTCACCCCTCCACTTT	CASSFPTKDVGSYNSPLHF
11	TRBV11-2	TRBD2	TRBJ2-5	many	TGTGCCAGCAGCCCCGGGGGGGCCCAGTACTTC	CASSPGGAQYF
15	TRBV20-1	.	TRBJ2-3	many	TGCAGTGCTAGAGGAGGGACGGTGACCACAGATACGCAGTATTTT	CSARGGTVTTDTQYF
20	TRBV6-2/TRBV6-3	.	TRBJ2-1	many	TGTGCCAGCAGTTACCCGACTTTCTCCCGGAACCCTCTAGGGTACAATGAGCAGTTCTTC	CASSYPTFSRNPLGYNEQFF
15	TRBV11-3	.	TRBJ1-1	many	TGTGCCAGCAGCTTAGGCATACTTATGAACACTGAAGCTTTCTTT	CASSLGILMNTEAFF
14	TRBV12-3/TRBV12-4	.	TRBJ1-1	many	TGTGCCAGCAGTTTAGTGGGTGCGGGCGGTGAAGCTTTCTTT	CASSLVGAGGEAFF
13	TRBV29-1	TRBD1	TRBJ2-1	few	TGCAGCGTAGGGGACAGGGCGTACAATGAGCAGTTCTTC	CSVGDRAYNEQFF
14	TRBV6-1	.	TRBJ2-7	many	TGTGCCAGCAAGGAGCAGTGGAGCTCCTACGAGCAGTACTTC	CASKEQWSSYEQYF